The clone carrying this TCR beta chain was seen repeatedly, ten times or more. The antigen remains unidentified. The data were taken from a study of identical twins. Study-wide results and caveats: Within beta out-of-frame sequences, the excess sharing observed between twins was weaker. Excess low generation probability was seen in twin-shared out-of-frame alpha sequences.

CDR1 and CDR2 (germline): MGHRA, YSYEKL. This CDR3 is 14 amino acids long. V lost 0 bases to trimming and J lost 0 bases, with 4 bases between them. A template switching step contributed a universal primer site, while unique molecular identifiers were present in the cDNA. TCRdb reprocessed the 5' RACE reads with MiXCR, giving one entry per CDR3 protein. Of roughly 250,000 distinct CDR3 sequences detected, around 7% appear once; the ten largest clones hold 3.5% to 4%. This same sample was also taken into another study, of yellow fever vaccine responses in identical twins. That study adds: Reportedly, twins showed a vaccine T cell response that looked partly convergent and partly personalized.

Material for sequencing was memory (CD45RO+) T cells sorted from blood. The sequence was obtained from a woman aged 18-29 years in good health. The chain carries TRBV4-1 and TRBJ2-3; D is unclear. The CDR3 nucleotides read TGCGCCAGCAGCCAAGAAACTAGCACAGATACGCAGTATTTT. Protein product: CASSQETSTDTQYF.